The clone carrying this TCR beta chain is a singleton in its sample. Its specificity is not known. CDR3 length equals 17 residues. After removal of 0 bases from V and 3 bases from J, the junction contained 10 bases not matched to a gene. Germline values: CDR1 WNHNN, CDR2 SYGVQD (reference sequence). This was the immunoSEQ version 4 assay in survey mode. Produced via immunoSEQ multiplex PCR; TCRdb's table is partial and in-frame only. The sample lists about 64,000 clones; 70% to 75% were seen once. These data come from a study of persistence of HIV-infected CD4 T cells. Cells were stimulated with overlapping HIV-1 Gag 15-mer peptides. CD40L-negative CD69-negative CD45RO-high memory CD4+ T cells were sorted as populations depleted of antigen-responding cells.

The sample in question was CD4+ T cells sorted from PBMCs after roughly 19-hour stimulation, obtained from a patient who received antiretroviral therapy. The chain links TRBV10-1 to TRBJ2-7, with TRBD1 matching 8 bases. The TCR sequence derives from an adult man with HIV who was CMV-seropositive. The CDR3 sequence is CASSESQGAGGIYEQYF. DNA for the CDR3: TGCGCCAGCAGTGAGTCTCAGGGTGCAGGGGGCATCTACGAGCAGTACTTC.